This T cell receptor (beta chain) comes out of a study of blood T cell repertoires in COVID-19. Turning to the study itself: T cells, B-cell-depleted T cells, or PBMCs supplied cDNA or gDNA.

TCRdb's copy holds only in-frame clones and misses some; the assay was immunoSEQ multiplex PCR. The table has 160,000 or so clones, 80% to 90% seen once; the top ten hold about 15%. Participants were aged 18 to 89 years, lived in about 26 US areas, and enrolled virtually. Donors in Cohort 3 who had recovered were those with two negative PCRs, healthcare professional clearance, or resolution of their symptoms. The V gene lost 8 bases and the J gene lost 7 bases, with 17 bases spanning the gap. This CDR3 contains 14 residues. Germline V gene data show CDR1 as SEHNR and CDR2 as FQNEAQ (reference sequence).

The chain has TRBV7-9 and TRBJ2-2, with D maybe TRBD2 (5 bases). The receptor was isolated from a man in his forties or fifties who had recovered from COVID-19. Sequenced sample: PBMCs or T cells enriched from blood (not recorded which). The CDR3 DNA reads TGTGCCAGCCGCCCGGATGCCCGGGGCGGGGAGCTGTTTTTT. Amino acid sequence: CASRPDARGGELFF. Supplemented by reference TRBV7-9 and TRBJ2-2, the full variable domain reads DTGVSQNPRHKITKRGQNVTFRCDPISEHNRLYWYRQTLGQGPEFLTYFQNEAQLEKSRLLSDRFSAERPKGSFSTLEIQRTEQGDSAMYLCASRPDARGGELFFGEGSRLTVL.